This T cell receptor beta chain was profiled in a study of cytomegalovirus exposure and HLA in healthy donors (dated by TCRdb to 2015 to 2018). In terms of the full investigation: An earlier analysis of fewer than 750 of the donors reported over 250 Gb of sequence data and about 120 million unique TCR beta sequences obtained from approximately 180 million T cells. Roughly five DR-DQ haplotypes were handled as single units for association and clustering because linkage in the cohort was strong. To predict cytomegalovirus infection status, the study brought together high-throughput TCR immunosequencing, statistical association of individual TCRs with disease status, and machine learning. On average, over 200,000 unique TCR beta nucleotide sequences were sequenced per donor among 350 to 400 genotyped donors of the cohort, with roughly 19% of those sequences being non-productive. Rather than drawing on any new phenotypic data, the later analysis identified candidate immune exposures from TCR beta sequences and the way those sequences occurred across donors. An earlier analysis of fewer than 750 of the donors used high-throughput TCR beta sequencing to judge whether each TCR beta V gene segment behaved as functional or pseudogenic. The study used immunosequencing to profile the T cell repertoires of several hundred subjects and linked those repertoires to cytomegalovirus serostatus. Along with the roughly 670-subject first cohort, a separate validation cohort of over 90 different subjects was used. Of the roughly 390 genotyped donors, approximately 83% fell in the genetic ancestry cluster associated with self-reported Caucasian donors. HLA typing covered class I and class II loci at four-digit resolution. The study was designed to test whether signatures of past pathogen exposure could be identified by cataloging public T cell receptors. In a later analysis, previously published TCR beta repertoires from hundreds of donors were re-analyzed and high-resolution HLA genotyping was added so that TCR occurrence patterns could be studied. Donor age, sex, ethnicity and CMV serostatus were compiled alongside the repertoire data. A later genetic analysis used genome-wide SNP genotypes for 398 of the 666 donors, treating that subset as a discovery cohort. Typing coverage varied by locus: roughly 629-640 donors for A, B, C, DRB1 and DQB1; roughly 510 for DQA1; more than 600 for DPA1; under 490 for DPB1. Every discovery cohort repertoire had been produced on one sequencing platform. About 280 gigabases of sequencing data and approximately 92 million unique TCR sequences made up an early release that covered over 550 HLA-typed donors.

Library generation was performed with the immunoSEQ multiplex PCR assay. For the multiplex PCR, a mixture combining 60 forward primers for TCR Vbeta segments and 13 reverse primers for TCR Jbeta segments was used. Amplification of the CDR3 region of rearranged TCR beta genes was performed with a multiplex PCR assay on genomic DNA. On the Illumina HiSeq System, the amplified TCR beta libraries were sequenced as 87-base-pair reads. As for the original processing: Across the 500 to 850 repertoires, a later analysis counted tens of millions of unique TCR beta chains, roughly 11 million of which were shared by at least two donors. Raw reads were error-corrected and collapsed into unique sequences with a nearest-neighbor algorithm that merged closely related sequences to remove PCR and sequencing errors. V, D and J gene segments were assigned by aligning CDR3 sequences to IMGT reference sequences. For a sequence to be retained, at least a six-nucleotide match to both a V gene segment and a J gene segment was required. A rearrangement was called productive if the CDR3 had no stop codons and remained in frame with V and J, and every other rearrangement was called non-productive. Following IMGT convention, CDR3 was defined as the stretch from the second conserved V-encoded cysteine to the conserved J-encoded phenylalanine. In an earlier analysis of approximately 500 of the donors, sequences lacking an unambiguous match to a single V gene segment were excluded. In an earlier analysis of 587 of the donors, a V segment was called functional when productive rearrangements were above 56.7%, and segregating when the standard deviation between donors exceeded 5%. A statistical classification framework was built to diagnose cytomegalovirus status from the catalog of TCR beta chain sequences. V and J gene assignment, in a later analysis, came from comparing TCR nucleotide sequences with IMGT/GENE-DB human TR gene sequences. Using the TCRdist pipeline, a later analysis assigned CDR3 sequences along with most-parsimonious VDJ recombination scenarios. In a later analysis, every TCR beta chain was defined by the combination of its CDR3 amino acid sequence and its V-gene family, and reads without a unique V-gene family were dropped. A later analysis removed 500 to 650 highly shared, low-generation-probability nucleotide sequences to deal with suspected cross-contamination and a sequencing artifact. A later analysis calculated a clonal expansion index for each public chain from normalized within-repertoire ranks of inferred template counts. In a later analysis, generation probabilities were computed using a VDJ recombination model fitted to out-of-frame rearrangements, and the results were checked against IGoR. In a later analysis, hypergeometric tests were used to score TCR-TCR, TCR-HLA and TCR-CMV co-occurrence, with a repertoire-size bias correction applied to TCR pairs. In a later analysis, false discovery rates were estimated by permuting HLA or CMV assignments 20 times. In a later analysis, co-occurring TCRs were grouped using DBSCAN, with TCRdist sequence similarity added in when clustering inside HLA-allele-positive subsets. Repertoires with fewer than 30,000 or more than 120,000 public chains, plus five repertoires with anomalous nucleotide sharing, were excluded from co-occurrence clustering. TCRdb re-hosts the immuneACCESS table, in-frame sequences only. Its copies lack some clones; in the studies checked, an unresolved V gene accounts for under half of them, and the cause for the rest is not known. V and J calls and clone size are given by that table; D and trimming were obtained from the DNA. The sample profile shows approximately 150,000 clones; around nine tenths of them were found once. The ten largest clones represent 0.85% to 1% of the sample.

Findings and caveats that apply to the study as a whole: A later analysis found that TCR association rates varied across HLA loci, with DRB1 alleles showing the most associated TCRs and HLA-C alleles the fewest. A later genetic analysis reported fewer N-insertions in productive TCRs among donors in an Asian-associated ancestry cluster than the approximately 670-donor mean. A further reported finding was that TCR beta sequences accurately predicted the HLA-A and HLA-B alleles for most subjects in the first cohort. According to a later analysis, parvovirus B19, influenza, CMV and Epstein-Barr virus appeared linked to several top co-occurrence clusters. It was suggested by the authors that the approach could potentially be generalized to other disease states and immunological phenotypes. In an earlier analysis of about 540 of the donors, most TCR beta V segments were observed in productive rearrangements about 87% or about 30% of the time, broadly matching IMGT annotations. Compared with equally common non-associated chains, HLA-associated TCR beta chains in a later analysis were more clonally expanded and had lower generation probabilities. Correlated functional status among segregating V segments might reflect linkage disequilibrium, but an unknown experimental factor could not be ruled out. The sequencing pipeline was judged likely to have produced a cluster of highly shared sequence variants as a technical artifact. In a later analysis, most CMV-associated TCR beta chains were found to appear HLA-restricted, with HLA associations seemingly driven largely by CMV exposure. A later analysis associated approximately 17,000 TCR beta sequences with specific HLA alleles at a false discovery rate of 0.05. The earlier analysis of 450 to 700 of the donors excluded around 17 rarely observed V segments, including chromosome 9 orphons, because counts were too low. In both the original and validation cohorts, the classifier was reported to diagnose cytomegalovirus status with high specificity and sensitivity. In the study, 150 to 200 TCR beta chains were listed as associated with cytomegalovirus. The cohort was sequenced for TCR beta chains only, and without alpha or paired-chain data the features that could be detected were limited. In a later genetic analysis, a missense DCLRE1C variant was associated with V-gene and J-gene trimming of TCR beta chains, and the association was replicated in an independent cohort. Some IMGT-functional V segments, including TRBV6-2 and TRBV6-3, could not be distinguished by the 87-base-pair reads and were therefore excluded. Three of the identified cytomegalovirus-associated TCR beta chains were confirmed in vitro to be specific for cytomegalovirus antigens. When HLA alleles, especially DR and DQ, strongly co-occurred, attributing TCR associations to individual alleles was difficult. The presence/absence analyses assumed that sequencing depth was roughly uniform across donors, and that assumption may not be true. Across donors, most TCR sequences were observed very rarely, whereas some public TCRs were present in many individuals. The only immune exposure information available for the cohort was CMV serostatus. Because HLA typing was unavailable for some donors at each locus, only the typed subset was used in association tests.

Taken from the germline V gene (reference sequence), the CDR1 and CDR2 loops are SEHNR and FQNEAQ. V lost 1 base and J lost 9 bases; the stretch between them is 7 bases long. The CDR3 sequence holds 12 residues, the cysteine and phenylalanine included. Here the CDR3 DNA is all that survives: 36 bases in frame from base 1. As regards this clone: This clone's antigen is unknown. Per-base qualities were not stored, and no clone one base away is much larger.

The cohort comprised some 700 healthy bone marrow donors. All cohort members were sampled while nominally healthy, although unrecorded immune exposures were likely present. The donor was CMV seronegative and belonged to the group of 352 seronegative cohort members. Each donor provided a peripheral blood sample, and peripheral blood mononuclear cells were used for TCR beta sequencing. Genomic DNA was extracted from the blood cell samples with the Qiagen DNeasy Blood Extraction Kit. The chain is encoded by TRBV7-9 joined to TRBJ2-1, and the D gene may be TRBD2, 6 bases matching. The clonotype originates from a woman aged 25 to 45 in good health and CMV-seronegative. The sample was PBMCs. In nucleotides, the sequence is TGTGCCAGCAGCTTAGGGGACTTTGAGCAGTTCTTC. Its translation is CASSLGDFEQFF.